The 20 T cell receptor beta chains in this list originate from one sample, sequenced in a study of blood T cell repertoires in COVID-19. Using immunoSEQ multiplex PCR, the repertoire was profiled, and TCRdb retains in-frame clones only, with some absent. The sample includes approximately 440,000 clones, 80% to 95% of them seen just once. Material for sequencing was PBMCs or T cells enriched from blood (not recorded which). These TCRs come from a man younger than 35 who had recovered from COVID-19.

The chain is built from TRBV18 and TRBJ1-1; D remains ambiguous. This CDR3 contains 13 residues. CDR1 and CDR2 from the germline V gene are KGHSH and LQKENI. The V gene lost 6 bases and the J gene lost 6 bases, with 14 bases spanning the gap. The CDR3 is CASSNPGVPEAFF. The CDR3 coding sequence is TGTGCCAGCTCTAACCCCGGGGTCCCTGAAGCTTTCTTT.

The CDR3 here is CASTLTQGISNQPQHF. The CDR3 DNA follows: TGTGCCAGCACCCTTACCCAGGGGATAAGCAATCAGCCCCAGCATTTT. The chain uses TRBV2 and TRBJ1-5, with a tentative D call TRBD1 (6 bases). Germline V lookup: CDR1 SNHLY, CDR2 FYNNEI. V lost 7 bases to trimming and J lost 1 base, with 17 bases between them. The CDR3 extends over 16 amino acids.

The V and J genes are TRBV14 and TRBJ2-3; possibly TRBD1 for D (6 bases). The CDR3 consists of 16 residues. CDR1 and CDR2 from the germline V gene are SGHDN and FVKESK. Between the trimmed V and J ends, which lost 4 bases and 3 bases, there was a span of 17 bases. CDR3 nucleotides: TGTGCCAGCAGCCGAGATCAGGGGTTTGGGACAGATACGCAGTATTTT. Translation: CASSRDQGFGTDTQYF.

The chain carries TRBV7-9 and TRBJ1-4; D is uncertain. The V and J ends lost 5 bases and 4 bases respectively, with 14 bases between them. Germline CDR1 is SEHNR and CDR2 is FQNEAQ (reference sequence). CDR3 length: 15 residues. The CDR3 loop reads CASSPLATNNEKLFF. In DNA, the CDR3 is TGTGCCAGCAGCCCGTTAGCGACAAATAATGAAAAACTGTTTTTT. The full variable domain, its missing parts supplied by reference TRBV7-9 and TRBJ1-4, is DTGVSQNPRHKITKRGQNVTFRCDPISEHNRLYWYRQTLGQGPEFLTYFQNEAQLEKSRLLSDRFSAERPKGSFSTLEIQRTEQGDSAMYLCASSPLATNNEKLFFGSGTQLSVL.

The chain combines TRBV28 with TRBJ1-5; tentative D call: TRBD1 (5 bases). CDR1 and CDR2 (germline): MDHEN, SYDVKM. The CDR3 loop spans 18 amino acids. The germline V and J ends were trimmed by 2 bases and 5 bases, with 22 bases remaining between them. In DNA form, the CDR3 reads TGTGCCAGCAGTTTACTTGGGTCAGGGATGGTTCAGGATCAGCCCCAGCATTTT. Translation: CASSLLGSGMVQDQPQHF. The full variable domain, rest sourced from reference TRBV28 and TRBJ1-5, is DVKVTQSSRYLVKRTGEKVFLECVQDMDHENMFWYRQDPGLGLRLIYFSYDVKMKEKGDIPEGYSVSREKKERFSLILESASTNQTSMYLCASSLLGSGMVQDQPQHFGDGTRLSIL.

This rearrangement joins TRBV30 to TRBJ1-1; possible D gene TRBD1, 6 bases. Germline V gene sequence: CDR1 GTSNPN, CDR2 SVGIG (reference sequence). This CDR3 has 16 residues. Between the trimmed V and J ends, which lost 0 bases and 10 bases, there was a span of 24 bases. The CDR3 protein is CAWSVLNQGVQGRAFF. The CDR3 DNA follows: TGTGCCTGGAGTGTCCTGAACCAGGGAGTTCAGGGGCGAGCTTTCTTT.

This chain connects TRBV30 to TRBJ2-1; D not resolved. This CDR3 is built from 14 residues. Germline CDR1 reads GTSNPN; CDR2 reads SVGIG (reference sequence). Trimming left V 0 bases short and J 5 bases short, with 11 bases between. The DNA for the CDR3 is TGTGCCTGGAGTGTCCTGAGATTTAACAATGAGCAGTTCTTC. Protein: CAWSVLRFNNEQFF.

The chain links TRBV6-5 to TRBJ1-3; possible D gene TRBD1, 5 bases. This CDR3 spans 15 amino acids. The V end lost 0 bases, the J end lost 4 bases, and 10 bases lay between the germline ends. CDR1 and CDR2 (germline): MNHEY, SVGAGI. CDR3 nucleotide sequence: TGTGCCAGCAGTTACTCTAGGGGCCCCGGAAACACCATATATTTT. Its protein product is CASSYSRGPGNTIYF.

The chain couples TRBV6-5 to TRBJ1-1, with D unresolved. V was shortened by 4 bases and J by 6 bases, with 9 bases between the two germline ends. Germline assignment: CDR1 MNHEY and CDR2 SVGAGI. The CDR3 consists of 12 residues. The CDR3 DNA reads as TGTGCCAGCAGTTTTGGGGAGGCTGAAGCTTTCTTT. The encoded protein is CASSFGEAEAFF.

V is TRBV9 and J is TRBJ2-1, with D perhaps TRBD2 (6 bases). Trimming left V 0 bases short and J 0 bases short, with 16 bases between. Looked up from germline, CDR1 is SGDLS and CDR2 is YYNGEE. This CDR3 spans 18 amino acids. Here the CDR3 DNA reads TGTGCCAGCAGCGTAGCTCTTAGCGGAACTAGCTCCTACAATGAGCAGTTCTTC. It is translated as CASSVALSGTSSYNEQFF.

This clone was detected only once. The CDR3 sequence is CASSFGQGGTGELFF. The CDR3 DNA follows: TGTGCCAGTAGTTTCGGACAGGGCGGGACCGGGGAGCTGTTTTTT. V gene TRBV19 combines with J gene TRBJ2-2, with TRBD1 matching 8 bases. Per germline, CDR1 LNHDA and CDR2 SQIVND (reference sequence). CDR3 length: 15 residues. V was pared by 5 bases and J by 5 bases, with 7 bases of the junction left unmatched.

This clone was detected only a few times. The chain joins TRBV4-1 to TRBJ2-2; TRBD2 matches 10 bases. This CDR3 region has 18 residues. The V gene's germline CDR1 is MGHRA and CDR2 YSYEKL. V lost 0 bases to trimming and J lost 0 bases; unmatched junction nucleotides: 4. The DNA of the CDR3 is TGCGCCAGCAGCCAAGAGGCTAGCGGGAGCGCGAACACCGGGGAGCTGTTTTTT. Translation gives CASSQEASGSANTGELFF.

In DNA, the CDR3 is TGTGCCAGCAGCTTAGCTCGGCCAGGGGGTCTTGCTAATGAAAAACTGTTTTTT. This sequence encodes CASSLARPGGLANEKLFF. The chain recombines TRBV7-2 with TRBJ1-4, with TRBD1 identical over 7 bases. The CDR3 covers 18 residues. With 0 bases clipped from V and 3 bases from J, the junction kept 10 bases outside the gene matches. Germline V lookup: CDR1 SGHTA, CDR2 FQGNSA.

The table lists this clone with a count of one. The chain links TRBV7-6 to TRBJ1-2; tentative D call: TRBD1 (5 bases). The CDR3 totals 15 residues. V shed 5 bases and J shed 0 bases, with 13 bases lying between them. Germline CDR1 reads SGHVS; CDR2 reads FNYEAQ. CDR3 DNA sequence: TGTGCCAGCAGCCCTGGAGGGGAAACTAACTATGGCTACACCTTC. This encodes CASSPGGETNYGYTF.

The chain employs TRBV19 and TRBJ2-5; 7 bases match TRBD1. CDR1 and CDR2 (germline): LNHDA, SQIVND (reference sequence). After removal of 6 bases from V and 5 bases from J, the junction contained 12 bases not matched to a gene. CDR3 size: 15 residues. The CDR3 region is CASSLGTGELETQYF. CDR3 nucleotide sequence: TGTGCCAGTAGCCTAGGTACAGGGGAATTGGAGACCCAGTACTTC.

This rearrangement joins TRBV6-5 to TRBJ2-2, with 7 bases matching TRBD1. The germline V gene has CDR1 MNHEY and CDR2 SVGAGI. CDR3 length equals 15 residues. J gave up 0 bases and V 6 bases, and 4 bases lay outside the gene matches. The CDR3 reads CASRPTGSNTGELFF. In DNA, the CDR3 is TGTGCCAGCAGGCCGACAGGGTCGAACACCGGGGAGCTGTTTTTT.

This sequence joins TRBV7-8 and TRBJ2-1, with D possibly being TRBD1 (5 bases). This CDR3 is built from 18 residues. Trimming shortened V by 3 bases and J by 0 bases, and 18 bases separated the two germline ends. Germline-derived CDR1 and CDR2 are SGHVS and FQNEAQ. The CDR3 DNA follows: TGTGCCAGCAGCTTTAACAGGCACCCCATAGGCTCCTACAATGAGCAGTTCTTC. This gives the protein CASSFNRHPIGSYNEQFF.

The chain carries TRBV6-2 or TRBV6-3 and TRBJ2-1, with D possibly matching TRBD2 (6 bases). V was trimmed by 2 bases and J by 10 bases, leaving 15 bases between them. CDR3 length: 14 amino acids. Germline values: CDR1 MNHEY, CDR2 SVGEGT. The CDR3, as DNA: TGTGCCAGCAGTTACCCGACGGTGGGGAGGGAGCAGTTCTTC. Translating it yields CASSYPTVGREQFF.

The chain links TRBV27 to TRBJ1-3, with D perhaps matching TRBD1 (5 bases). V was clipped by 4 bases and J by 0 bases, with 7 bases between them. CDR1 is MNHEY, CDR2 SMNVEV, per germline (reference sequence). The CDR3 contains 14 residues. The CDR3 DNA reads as TGTGCCAGCAGTTCGGGACTCTCTGGAAACACCATATATTTT. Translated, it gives CASSSGLSGNTIYF.

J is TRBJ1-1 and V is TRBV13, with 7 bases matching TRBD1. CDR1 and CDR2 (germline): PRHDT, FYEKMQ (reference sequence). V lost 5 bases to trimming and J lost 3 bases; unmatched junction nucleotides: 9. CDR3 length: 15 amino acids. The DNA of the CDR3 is TGTGCCAGCAGCCCTAGCGACAGGGTGCACACTGAAGCTTTCTTT. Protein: CASSPSDRVHTEAFF.